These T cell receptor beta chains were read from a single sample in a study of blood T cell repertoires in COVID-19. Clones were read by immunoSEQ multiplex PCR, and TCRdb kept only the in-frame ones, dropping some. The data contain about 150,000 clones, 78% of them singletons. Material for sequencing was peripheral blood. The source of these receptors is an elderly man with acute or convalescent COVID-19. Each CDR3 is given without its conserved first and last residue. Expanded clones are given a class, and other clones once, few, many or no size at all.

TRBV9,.,ASSPPGQLNTEAF
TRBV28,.,ASSFIAGGIYNEQF
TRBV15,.,ATSREERGYT
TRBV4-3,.,ASSRETTVNTEAF
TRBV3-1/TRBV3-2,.,ASSQPRNTEAF
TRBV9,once,ASSAGQGAGKLF
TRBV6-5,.,ASPGVENTGELF
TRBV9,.,ASSVAQGPTYEQY
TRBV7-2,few,ASSLGTSGGAYNEQF
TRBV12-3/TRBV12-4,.,ANTEGSGNTIY
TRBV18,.,ASSRQAVGNTIY
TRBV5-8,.,ASSNPGTSGGQETQY
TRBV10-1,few,ASQDTGPNTEAF
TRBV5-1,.,ASSVAGGRGETQY
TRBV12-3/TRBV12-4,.,ASSRGQGRGYT
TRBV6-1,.,ASSEERGGTTYNEQF
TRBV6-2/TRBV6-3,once,ASSYLTGRGANVLT
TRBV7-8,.,ASSLGLVSSLH
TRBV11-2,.,ASSPPTGAGTEAF
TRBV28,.,ASSSSLIGGINEKLF
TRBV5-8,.,ASLGGAIALRGIGTEAF
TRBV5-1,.,ASSEGENQPQH
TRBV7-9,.,ASSRQGTMSPLH
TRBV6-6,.,ASGSPGGNEAF
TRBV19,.,ATETGGGYT
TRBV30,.,AYNRGGYEQY
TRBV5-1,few,ASSQLLRDNTDTQY
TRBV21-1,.,ASSKVGTERPNKETQY
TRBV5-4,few,ASSARPPNSPLH
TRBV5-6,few,ASIGRAAPSSGANVLT
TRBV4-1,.,ASSQGGVGGGYT
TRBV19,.,ASNREGAGETQY
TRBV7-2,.,ASSLVAGSYVAF
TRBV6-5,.,ASKGVSGNTIY
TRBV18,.,ASSPPPGGNQPQH
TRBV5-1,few,ASSLAGGDQPQH
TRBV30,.,AWGRTGRETQY
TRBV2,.,ASSAERGVTDTQY
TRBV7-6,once,ASSLAGGDTQY
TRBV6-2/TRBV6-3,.,ASSAGGDDEQY
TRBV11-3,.,ASSLPGLKGFTDTQY
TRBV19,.,ASSSGGNSNQPQH
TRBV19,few,ASAETVGGTQY
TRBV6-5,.,ASRTGTGNTIY
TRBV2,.,ASSADTGTELLSEAF
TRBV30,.,AWGQGRSNQPQH
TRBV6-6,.,ASSLLPGDNTNSPLH
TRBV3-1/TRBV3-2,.,ASRAETQY
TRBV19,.,ASSTNLAAF
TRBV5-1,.,ASSLASADYGYT
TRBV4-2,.,ASSQEASGFQETQY
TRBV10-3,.,AISGTGTVGYEQY
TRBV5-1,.,ASSSGLDQETQY
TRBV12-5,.,ASGLGQRGAEAF